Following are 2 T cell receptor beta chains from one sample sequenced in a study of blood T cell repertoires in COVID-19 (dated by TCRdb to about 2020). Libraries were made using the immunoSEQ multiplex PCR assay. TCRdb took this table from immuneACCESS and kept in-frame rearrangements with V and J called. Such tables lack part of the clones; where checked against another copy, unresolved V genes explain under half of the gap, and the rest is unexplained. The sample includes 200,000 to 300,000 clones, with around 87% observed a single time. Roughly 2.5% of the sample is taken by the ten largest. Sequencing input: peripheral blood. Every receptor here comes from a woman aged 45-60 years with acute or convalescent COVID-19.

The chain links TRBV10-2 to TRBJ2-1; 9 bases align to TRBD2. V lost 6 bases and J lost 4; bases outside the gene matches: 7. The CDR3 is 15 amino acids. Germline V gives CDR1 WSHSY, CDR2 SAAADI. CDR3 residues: CASRLREGQYNEQFF. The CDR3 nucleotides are TGCGCCAGCAGGCTGCGGGAGGGCCAATACAATGAGCAGTTCTTC.

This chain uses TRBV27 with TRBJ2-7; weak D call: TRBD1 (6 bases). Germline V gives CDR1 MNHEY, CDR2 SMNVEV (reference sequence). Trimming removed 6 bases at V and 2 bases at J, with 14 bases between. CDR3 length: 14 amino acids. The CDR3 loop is CASRHRVGTYEQYF. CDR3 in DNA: TGTGCCAGCAGGCACAGGGTCGGTACCTACGAGCAGTACTTC.